These 26 T cell receptor beta chains share one sample of origin, sequenced in a study of cytomegalovirus exposure and HLA in healthy donors. Researchers ran the PCR with 60 Vbeta and 13 Jbeta primers. Profiling relied on immunoSEQ multiplex PCR, and the TCRdb table lists in-frame clones only, not all of them. Among more than 110,000 clones, 75% to 85% were seen once, and the ten largest hold 2% to 3%. Sequenced input: PBMCs. These receptors all stem from a man aged 50-59 years in good health and CMV-seronegative.

The chain couples TRBV6-1 to TRBJ2-2; TRBD2 agrees at 7 bases. V was pared by 4 bases and J by 3 bases, with 5 bases of the junction left unmatched. This CDR3 is 15 amino acids long. The germline V gene has CDR1 MNHNS and CDR2 SASEGT. The CDR3 DNA is TGTGCCAGCAGTGGCGGGGGATCTCACACCGGGGAGCTGTTTTTT. Translation: CASSGGGSHTGELFF.

CDR3 nucleotide sequence: TGTGCCAGTAGGAAACAGGGGACGAACACTGAAGCTTTCTTT. Its protein product is CASRKQGTNTEAFF. This chain joins TRBV19 and TRBJ1-1, with 7 positions matching TRBD1. Germline loops: CDR1 LNHDA, CDR2 SQIVND (reference sequence). The V segment lost 6 bases and the J segment 1 base; nucleotides outside the gene matches: 5. This CDR3 has 14 residues. Full variable domain (rest looked up from reference TRBV19 and TRBJ1-1): DGGITQSPKYLFRKEGQNVTLSCEQNLNHDAMYWYRQDPGQGLRLIYYSQIVNDFQKGDIAEGYSVSREKKESFPLTVTSAQKNPTAFYLCASRKQGTNTEAFFGQGTRLTVV.

V gene TRBV18 combines with J gene TRBJ1-1; 7 positions agree with TRBD1. J gave up 0 bases and V 6 bases, and 7 bases lay outside the gene matches. The CDR3 consists of 15 residues. CDR1 is KGHSH and CDR2 is LQKENI in the germline V gene. The CDR3 is CASSTPGQMNTEAFF. The CDR3 DNA reads TGTGCCAGCTCCACCCCGGGACAGATGAACACTGAAGCTTTCTTT.

This chain joins TRBV27 and TRBJ1-2; D is unresolved. CDR1 is MNHEY and CDR2 is SMNVEV in the germline V gene (reference sequence). Trimming took 3 bases from V and 4 from J, leaving 9 bases between them. The CDR3 is 13 amino acids. The CDR3 here is CASSLQAAYGYTF. CDR3 DNA sequence: TGTGCCAGCAGTTTGCAGGCAGCCTATGGCTACACCTTC.

The chain has TRBV7-9 and TRBJ2-3; no reliable D call. V was trimmed by 3 bases and J by 7 bases, leaving 8 bases between them. There are 12 residues in the CDR3. Germline V gene data show CDR1 as SEHNR and CDR2 as FQNEAQ (reference sequence). The DNA of the CDR3 is TGTGCCAGCAGCTTTGGTGGCAATACGCAGTATTTT. It translates to CASSFGGNTQYF.

The rearrangement links TRBV6-5 to TRBJ1-3; D uncertain. V was cut by 7 bases and J by 0 bases, with 13 bases left in between. CDR3 length equals 15 residues. Germline values: CDR1 MNHEY, CDR2 SVGAGI. Here the CDR3 reads CASTLGQSSGNTIYF. Here the CDR3 DNA reads TGTGCCAGCACACTTGGGCAGTCCTCTGGAAACACCATATATTTT.

The chain joins TRBV25-1 to TRBJ2-5; TRBD2 matches 15 bases. Germline CDR1 and CDR2: MGHDK and SYGVNS. The trim removed 5 bases at V and 4 bases at J, leaving 5 bases unmatched. The CDR3 extends over 16 amino acids. Here the CDR3 reads CASSRTSGGAGETQYF. The CDR3 coding sequence is TGTGCCAGCAGTAGGACTAGCGGGGGGGCGGGAGAGACCCAGTACTTC.

The sample holds a few counts of this clone. The chain is built from TRBV19 and TRBJ1-2; D not certain. Germline lookup yields CDR1 LNHDA and CDR2 SQIVND (reference sequence). This CDR3 has 13 residues. V was pared by 1 base and J by 7 bases, with 10 bases between. DNA of the CDR3: TGTGCCAGTAGTATAGTCCCTGAGGGTGGCTACACCTTC. Translating it yields CASSIVPEGGYTF. The whole variable domain, remainder taken from reference TRBV19 and TRBJ1-2, is DGGITQSPKYLFRKEGQNVTLSCEQNLNHDAMYWYRQDPGQGLRLIYYSQIVNDFQKGDIAEGYSVSREKKESFPLTVTSAQKNPTAFYLCASSIVPEGGYTFGSGTRLTVV.

This clone has more than one count but fewer than ten. The V call is TRBV12-5, the J call TRBJ1-1, with TRBD1 matching 7 bases. The CDR3 spans 14 residues. Trimming cost V 6 bases and J 3 bases; bases outside gene matches: 7. The germline V gene has CDR1 LGHNT and CDR2 FRNRAP. CDR3 DNA: TGTGCTAGTGGCCCCACAGGGGCGGACACTGAAGCTTTCTTT. Translating gives CASGPTGADTEAFF.

The rearrangement uses TRBV2 and TRBJ1-2; TRBD1 agrees at 9 bases. The V segment lost 5 bases and the J segment 10 bases; nucleotides outside the gene matches: 14. This CDR3 is built from 15 residues. CDR1 and CDR2 from the germline V gene are SNHLY and FYNNEI. The CDR3 DNA is TGTGCCAGCAGTCAACAATTTCCCGGGACAGGGCTCTACACCTTC. Its protein product is CASSQQFPGTGLYTF. The entire variable domain, with the rest obtained from reference TRBV2 and TRBJ1-2, is as follows: EPEVTQTPSHQVTQMGQEVILRCVPISNHLYFYWYRQILGQKVEFLVSFYNNEISEKSEIFDDQFSVERPDGSNFTLKIRSTKLEDSAMYFCASSQQFPGTGLYTFGSGTRLTVV.

The chain links TRBV29-1 to TRBJ1-4; D is unresolved. Trimming took 3 bases from V and 5 from J, leaving 13 bases between them. This CDR3 comprises 14 residues. CDR1 SQVTM and CDR2 ANQGSEA come from the germline V gene. Here the CDR3 DNA reads TGCAGCGTTGATCTGGGAGGGCCCAATGAAAAACTGTTTTTT. It encodes CSVDLGGPNEKLFF.

The rearrangement joins TRBV28 to TRBJ2-3; TRBD2 matches at 9 bases. V lost 5 bases to trimming and J lost 2 bases; unmatched junction nucleotides: 8. Germline-derived CDR1 and CDR2 are MDHEN and SYDVKM. This CDR3 has 16 amino acids. CDR3 in amino acids: CASSILAGGVTDTQYF. In nucleotides, the CDR3 is TGTGCCAGCAGTATCCTTGCGGGAGGGGTCACAGATACGCAGTATTTT.

V is TRBV29-1 and J is TRBJ2-7; D is possibly TRBD1 (5 bases). V was trimmed by 4 bases and J by 1 base, leaving 8 bases between them. CDR1 is SQVTM and CDR2 is ANQGSEA in the germline V gene. This CDR3 comprises 12 residues. The CDR3: CSVGQGSYEQYF. The CDR3 coding sequence is TGCAGCGTTGGGCAGGGATCCTACGAGCAGTACTTC.

This clone turned up a few times. J is TRBJ2-7 and V is TRBV7-9; the match to TRBD1 covers 10 bases. Trimming removed 2 bases from V and 5 bases from J; junction bases left unmatched: 6. From germline, CDR1 is SEHNR and CDR2 FQNEAQ (reference sequence). This CDR3 contains 15 residues. The CDR3 here is CASSLKGQGPNEQYF. The CDR3 bases are TGTGCCAGCAGCTTAAAGGGACAGGGGCCTAACGAGCAGTACTTC.

This clone showed up just once. This sequence joins TRBV11-1 and TRBJ2-7, with 8 bases identical to TRBD2. The CDR3 covers 14 residues. Germline lookup yields CDR1 SGHAT and CDR2 FQDESV (reference sequence). The junction had 2 bases not matched to a gene; V was cut back by 3 bases and J by 1 base. CDR3 nucleotide sequence: TGTGCCAGCAGCTTGGGCGGGAGGTCCTACGAGCAGTACTTC. It codes for CASSLGGRSYEQYF.

The V call is TRBV27, the J call TRBJ2-2, with TRBD1 as a possible D gene (5 bases). The CDR3 loop spans 14 amino acids. The germline V and J ends were trimmed by 0 bases and 6 bases, with 8 bases remaining between them. Per the germline V gene, CDR1 is MNHEY and CDR2 is SMNVEV (reference sequence). This CDR3 is CASSLSIRAGELFF. The CDR3 DNA is TGTGCCAGCAGTTTATCGATCAGGGCCGGGGAGCTGTTTTTT.

The chain couples TRBV27 to TRBJ1-5; the match to TRBD1 covers 10 bases. The germline V gene encodes CDR1 MNHEY and CDR2 SMNVEV (reference sequence). The CDR3 consists of 14 residues. Unmatched junction bases numbered 9, after V lost 5 bases and J lost 11 bases. The chain's CDR3 is CASSTGQGSMSQHF. CDR3 sequence (DNA): TGTGCCAGCAGTACGGGACAGGGGTCAATGTCCCAGCATTTT.

J is TRBJ1-2 and V is TRBV5-1; 8 bases are a match to TRBD1. Looked up from germline, CDR1 is SGHRS and CDR2 is YFSETQ. The V segment lost 1 base and the J segment 2 bases; nucleotides outside the gene matches: 1. The CDR3 spans 14 residues. CDR3 sequence: CASSLNRGNYGYTF. The CDR3, as DNA: TGCGCCAGCAGCTTGAACAGGGGGAACTATGGCTACACCTTC.

In its sample, this clone was seen a few times. The rearrangement links TRBV6-1 to TRBJ1-2; D is ambiguous. This CDR3 is built from 12 residues. The germline V and J ends were trimmed by 5 bases and 2 bases, with 6 bases remaining between them. Per the germline V gene, CDR1 is MNHNS and CDR2 is SASEGT. The CDR3 nucleotides are TGTGCCAGCAGTTCCGGGAACTATGGCTACACCTTC. It encodes CASSSGNYGYTF.

A note on this clone: The same CDR3 also results from other DNA sequences found in this sample. The chain couples TRBV6-5 to TRBJ2-2; 7 nucleotides line up with TRBD1. Germline CDR1 is MNHEY and CDR2 is SVGAGI. Germline trimming cut 6 bases from V and 2 bases from J; bases unmatched to any gene: 3. The CDR3 is made up of 14 amino acids. The CDR3 spells CASSRDRNTGELFF. The CDR3 DNA sequence: TGTGCCAGCAGCCGGGACAGAAACACCGGGGAGCTGTTTTTT.

This clone has only one observation. The rearrangement uses TRBV7-2 and TRBJ2-1, with TRBD2 identical over 9 bases. The junction had 6 bases not matched to a gene; V was cut back by 1 base and J by 5 bases. Germline loops: CDR1 SGHTA, CDR2 FQGNSA. The CDR3 totals 16 residues. CDR3 loop: CASSLDISGGDNEQFF. The CDR3 nucleotides are TGTGCCAGCAGCTTAGATATTAGCGGGGGAGACAATGAGCAGTTCTTC.

This clone was seen more than once but under ten times. V is TRBV30 and J is TRBJ1-1; 7 bases line up with TRBD1. CDR3 length equals 14 residues. The V gene's germline CDR1 is GTSNPN and CDR2 SVGIG (reference sequence). J was trimmed by 0 bases and V by 4 bases; bases with no gene match: 5. The CDR3 bases are TGTGCCTGGAACACCGGGACAGTGAACACTGAAGCTTTCTTT. The encoded protein is CAWNTGTVNTEAFF.

The chain couples TRBV14 to TRBJ1-1, with D uncertain. From germline, CDR1 is SGHDN and CDR2 FVKESK. The CDR3 loop spans 15 amino acids. Trimming removed 3 bases at V and 1 base at J, with 12 bases between. The CDR3 region is CASSQQSRGNTEAFF. DNA of the CDR3: TGTGCCAGCAGCCAGCAATCCCGGGGGAACACTGAAGCTTTCTTT.

The chain is built from TRBV5-6 and TRBJ2-3; 9 bases are a match to TRBD2. Germline trimming cut 1 base from V and 3 bases from J; bases unmatched to any gene: 6. Germline-derived CDR1 and CDR2 are SGHDT and YYEEEE. This CDR3 is built from 16 residues. CDR3 sequence reads: CASSLRGGAITDTQYF. CDR3 DNA sequence: TGTGCCAGCAGCTTGCGCGGGGGGGCGATAACAGATACGCAGTATTTT.

The chain combines TRBV5-4 with TRBJ2-2, with TRBD2 as a possible D gene (7 bases). This CDR3 has 16 residues. The germline V and J ends were trimmed by 3 bases and 3 bases, with 15 bases remaining between them. The germline V gene encodes CDR1 SGHNT and CDR2 YYREEE (reference sequence). CDR3 DNA: TGTGCCAGCAGCTCGAGGGGGGGAGAGGACACCGGGGAGCTGTTTTTT. It codes for CASSSRGGEDTGELFF.

The chain combines TRBV5-6 with TRBJ2-7, with D perhaps TRBD1 (6 bases). The length of the CDR3 is 11 residues. V lost 3 bases and J 6 bases, leaving 7 bases between the germline ends. Germline CDR1 reads SGHDT; CDR2 reads YYEEEE. The CDR3 region is CASSSDSEQYF. DNA of the CDR3: TGTGCCAGCAGCTCGGACAGCGAGCAGTACTTC.